The following is a T cell receptor (beta chain) sequence with its context. The sample is drawn from a study of glioma-infiltrating T cells. Study at large: Low-grade gliomas were grade II; glioblastomas were grade IV at initial diagnosis.

The iRepertoire nested amplicon-rescue multiplex PCR amplified TCR alpha and beta CDR3s from RNA. TCRdb processed the multiplex PCR reads anew with MiXCR; each CDR3 protein has one entry. This table holds around 350,000 distinct CDR3 sequences, more than 35% found once. This CDR3 region has 14 residues. J was trimmed by 5 bases and V by 5 bases; bases with no gene match: 9. In germline, CDR1 is LNHNV, CDR2 YYDKDF (reference sequence). Input material: glioma tissue, nonneoplastic brain tissue, or PBMCs (not recorded which). The clonotype was recovered from a human donor with low-grade glioma or glioblastoma, undergoing nonglioma brain surgery, or in good health (not recorded which). The chain carries TRBV15 and TRBJ2-7; 7 bases map to TRBD1. CDR3 nucleotides: TGTGCCACCAGCCCCGGACAGGTGATCCACGAGCAGTACTTC. As protein: CATSPGQVIHEQYF.